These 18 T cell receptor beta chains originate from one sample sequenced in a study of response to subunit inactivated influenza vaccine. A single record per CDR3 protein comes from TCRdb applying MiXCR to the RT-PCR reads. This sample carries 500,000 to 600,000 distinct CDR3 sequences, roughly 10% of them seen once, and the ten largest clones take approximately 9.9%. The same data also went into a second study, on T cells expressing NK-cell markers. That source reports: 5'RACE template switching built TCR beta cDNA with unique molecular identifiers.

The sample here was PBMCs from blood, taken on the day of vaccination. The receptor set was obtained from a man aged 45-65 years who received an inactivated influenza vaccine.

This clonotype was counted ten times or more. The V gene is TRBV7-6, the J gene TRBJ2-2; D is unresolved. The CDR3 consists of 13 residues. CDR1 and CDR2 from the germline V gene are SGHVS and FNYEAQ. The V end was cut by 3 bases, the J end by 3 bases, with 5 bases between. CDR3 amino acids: CASSLVDTGELFF. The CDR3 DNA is TGTGCCAGCAGCTTGGTCGACACCGGGGAGCTGTTTTTT.

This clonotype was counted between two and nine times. The chain's CDR3 is CSARDSSAGGYNSPLHF. The DNA for the CDR3 is TGCAGTGCTAGAGATTCTTCGGCAGGGGGTTATAATTCACCCCTCCACTTT. This chain connects TRBV20-1 to TRBJ1-6; 7 nucleotides agree with TRBD1. The CDR3 consists of 17 residues. In germline, CDR1 is DFQATT, CDR2 SNEGSKA (reference sequence). The V and J ends lost 0 bases and 4 bases, in that order; junction bases with no gene match: 9.

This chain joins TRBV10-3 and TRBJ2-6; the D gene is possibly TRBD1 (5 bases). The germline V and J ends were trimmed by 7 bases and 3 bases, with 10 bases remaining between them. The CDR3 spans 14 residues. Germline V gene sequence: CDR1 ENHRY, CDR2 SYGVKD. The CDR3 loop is CAINPDNGANVLTF. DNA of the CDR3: TGTGCCATCAACCCGGACAATGGGGCCAACGTCCTGACTTTC.

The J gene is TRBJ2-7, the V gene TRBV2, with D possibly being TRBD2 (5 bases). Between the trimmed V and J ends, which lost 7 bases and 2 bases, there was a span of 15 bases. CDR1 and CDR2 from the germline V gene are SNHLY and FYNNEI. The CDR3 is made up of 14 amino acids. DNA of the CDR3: TGTGCCAGCATACTGAGGGCAAGTACCTACGAGCAGTACTTC. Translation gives CASILRASTYEQYF. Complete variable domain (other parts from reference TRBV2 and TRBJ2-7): EPEVTQTPSHQVTQMGQEVILRCVPISNHLYFYWYRQILGQKVEFLVSFYNNEISEKSEIFDDQFSVERPDGSNFTLKIRSTKLEDSAMYFCASILRASTYEQYFGPGTRLTVT.

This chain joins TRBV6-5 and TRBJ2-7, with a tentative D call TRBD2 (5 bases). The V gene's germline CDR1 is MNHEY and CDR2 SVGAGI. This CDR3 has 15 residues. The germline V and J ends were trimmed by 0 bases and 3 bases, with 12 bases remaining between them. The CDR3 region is CASSYSRGSVYEQYF. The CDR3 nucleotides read TGTGCCAGCAGTTACTCGAGAGGGTCCGTCTACGAGCAGTACTTC.

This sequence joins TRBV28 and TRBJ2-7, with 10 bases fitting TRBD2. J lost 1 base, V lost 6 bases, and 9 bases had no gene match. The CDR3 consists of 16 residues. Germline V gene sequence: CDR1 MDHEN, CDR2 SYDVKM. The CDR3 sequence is CASRNRLAGNSYEQYF. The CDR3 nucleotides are TGTGCCAGCAGAAACCGACTAGCGGGTAATTCCTACGAGCAGTACTTC.

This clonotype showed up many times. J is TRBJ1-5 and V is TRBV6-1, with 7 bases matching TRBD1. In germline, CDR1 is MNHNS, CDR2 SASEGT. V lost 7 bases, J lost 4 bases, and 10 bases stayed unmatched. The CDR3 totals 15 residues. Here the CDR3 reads CASTEGQGVNQPQHF. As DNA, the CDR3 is TGTGCCAGCACCGAAGGGCAGGGGGTTAATCAGCCCCAGCATTTT.

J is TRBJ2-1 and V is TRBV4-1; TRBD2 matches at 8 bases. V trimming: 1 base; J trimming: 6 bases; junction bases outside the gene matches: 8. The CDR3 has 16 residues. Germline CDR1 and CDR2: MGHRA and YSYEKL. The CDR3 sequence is CASSQGFLAGRNEQFF. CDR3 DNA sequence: TGCGCCAGCAGCCAAGGTTTTCTAGCGGGTCGCAATGAGCAGTTCTTC.

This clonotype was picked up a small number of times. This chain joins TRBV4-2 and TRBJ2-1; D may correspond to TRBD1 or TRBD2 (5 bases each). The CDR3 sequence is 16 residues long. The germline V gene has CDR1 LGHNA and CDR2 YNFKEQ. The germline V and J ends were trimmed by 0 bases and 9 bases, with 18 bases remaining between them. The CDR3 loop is CASSQDGTLGDVEQFF. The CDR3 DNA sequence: TGTGCCAGCAGCCAAGACGGCACCCTAGGGGACGTTGAGCAGTTCTTC.

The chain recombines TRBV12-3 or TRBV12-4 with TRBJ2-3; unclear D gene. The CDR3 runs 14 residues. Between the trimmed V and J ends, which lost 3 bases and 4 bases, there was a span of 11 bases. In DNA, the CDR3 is TGTGCCAGCAGTTTTTTTATAGGTTCAGATACGCAGTATTTT. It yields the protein CASSFFIGSDTQYF.

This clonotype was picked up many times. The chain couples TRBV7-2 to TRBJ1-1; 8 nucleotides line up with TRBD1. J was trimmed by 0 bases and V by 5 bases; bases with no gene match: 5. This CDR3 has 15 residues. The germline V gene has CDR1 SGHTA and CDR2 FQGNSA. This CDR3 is CASSRRGQVNTEAFF. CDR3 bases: TGTGCCAGCAGCCGACGGGGACAGGTGAACACTGAAGCTTTCTTT. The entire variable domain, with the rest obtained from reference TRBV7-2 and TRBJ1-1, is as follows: GAGVSQSPSNKVTEKGKDVELRCDPISGHTALYWYRQSLGQGLEFLIYFQGNSAPDKSGLPSDRFSAERTGGSVSTLTIQRTQQEDSAVYLCASSRRGQVNTEAFFGQGTRLTVV.

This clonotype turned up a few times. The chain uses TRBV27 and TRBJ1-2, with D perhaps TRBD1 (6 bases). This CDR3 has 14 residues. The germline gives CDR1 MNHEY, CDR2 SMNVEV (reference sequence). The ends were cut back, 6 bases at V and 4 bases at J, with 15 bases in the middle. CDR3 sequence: CASRASGGSYGYTF. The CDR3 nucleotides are TGTGCCAGCAGAGCCTCGGGGGGCTCCTATGGCTACACCTTC.

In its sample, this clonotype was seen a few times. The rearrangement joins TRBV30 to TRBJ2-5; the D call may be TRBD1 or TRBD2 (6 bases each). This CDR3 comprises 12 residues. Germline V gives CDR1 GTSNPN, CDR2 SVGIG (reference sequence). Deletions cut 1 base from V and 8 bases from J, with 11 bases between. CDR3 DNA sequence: TGTGCCTGGAGTGGAGGAGGGGGAACCCAGTACTTC. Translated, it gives CAWSGGGGTQYF. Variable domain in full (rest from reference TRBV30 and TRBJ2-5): SQTIHQWPATLVQPVGSPLSLECTVEGTSNPNLYWYRQAAGRGLQLLFYSVGIGQISSEVPQNLSASRPQDRQFILSSKKLLLSDSGFYLCAWSGGGGTQYFGPGTRLLVL.

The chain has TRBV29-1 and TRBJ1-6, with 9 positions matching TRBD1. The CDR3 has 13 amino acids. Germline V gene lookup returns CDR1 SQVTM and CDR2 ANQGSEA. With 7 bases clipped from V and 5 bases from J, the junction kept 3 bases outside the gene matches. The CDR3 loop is CSAQGADNSPLHF. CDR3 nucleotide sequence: TGCAGCGCACAGGGGGCGGATAATTCACCCCTCCACTTT.

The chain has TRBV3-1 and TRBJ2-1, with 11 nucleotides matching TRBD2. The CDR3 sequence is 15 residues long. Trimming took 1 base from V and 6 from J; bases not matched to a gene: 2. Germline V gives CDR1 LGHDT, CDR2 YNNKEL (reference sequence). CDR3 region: CASSQGGTSGNEQFF. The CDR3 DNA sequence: TGTGCCAGCAGCCAAGGTGGGACTAGCGGCAATGAGCAGTTCTTC.

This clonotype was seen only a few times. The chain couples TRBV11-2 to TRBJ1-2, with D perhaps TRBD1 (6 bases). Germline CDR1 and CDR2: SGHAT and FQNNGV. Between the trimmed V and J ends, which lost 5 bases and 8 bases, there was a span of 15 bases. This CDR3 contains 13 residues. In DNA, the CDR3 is TGTGCCAGCAGCCCCGAAGGGGGTAGAGGCTACACCTTC. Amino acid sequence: CASSPEGGRGYTF.

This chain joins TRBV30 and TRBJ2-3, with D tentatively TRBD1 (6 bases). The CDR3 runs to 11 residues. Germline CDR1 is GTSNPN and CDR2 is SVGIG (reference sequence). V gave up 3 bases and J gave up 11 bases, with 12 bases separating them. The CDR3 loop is CAWSRPGQQYF. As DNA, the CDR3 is TGTGCCTGGAGCCGCCCGGGACAGCAGTATTTT.

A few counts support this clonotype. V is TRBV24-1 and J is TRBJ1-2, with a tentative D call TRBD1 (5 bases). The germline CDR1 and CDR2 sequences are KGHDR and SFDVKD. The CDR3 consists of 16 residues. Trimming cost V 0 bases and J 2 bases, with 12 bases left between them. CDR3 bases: TGTGCCACCAGTGATTTGCGAGAGGGGCTCAACTATGGCTACACCTTC. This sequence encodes CATSDLREGLNYGYTF.